Given below is one T cell receptor beta chain in context. Indicated time point: before natalizumab initiation. Measured with immunoSEQ multiplex PCR; TCRdb has only the in-frame clones, and not every one. Found here are tens of thousands of clones, 80% to 95% of them singletons; the top ten hold 1.5% to 2.5%. The CDR3 is made up of 14 amino acids. CDR1 is MNHNY, CDR2 SVGAGI, per germline (reference sequence). The V gene lost 8 bases and the J gene lost 0 bases, with 11 bases spanning the gap. The data stem from a study of multiple sclerosis patients with progressive multifocal leukoencephalopathy. This clonotype originated in a man aged 30 to 45 with multiple sclerosis. The specimen was PBMCs. The rearrangement uses TRBV6-6 and TRBJ2-1; tentative D call: TRBD2 (6 bases). The CDR3, as DNA: TGTGCCAGCGAAGGGCGGGACTCCTACAATGAGCAGTTCTTC. It yields the protein CASEGRDSYNEQFF.